The entry below describes one TCR beta chain. A read error may produce the germline difference seen at one junction end. Scientists amplified the TCR beta CDR3 regions from RNA transcripts. Scientists carried out first-round RT-PCR using HTBI primers and then a second-round multiplex PCR. TCRdb called the multiplex PCR reads again in MiXCR, with one record for every CDR3 protein. The sample includes 500,000 to 700,000 distinct CDR3 sequences, 22% seen only once; the top ten take approximately 7%. Per germline, CDR1 DFQATT and CDR2 SNEGSKA (reference sequence). The CDR3 extends over 13 amino acids. The sample is drawn from a study of Graves' ophthalmopathy and Graves' hyperthyroidism. Study summary: Prior to any treatment, peripheral blood was collected at the time of initial diagnosis.

Patients newly diagnosed with hyperthyroidism, under 2 months' duration, were aged 18 to 65, the study reports. The sequenced sample was peripheral blood. This TCR came from a woman between 18 and 29 years old with stable Graves' hyperthyroidism. Some clones in this sample may be carry-over from other donors' samples. The chain employs TRBV20-1 and TRBJ1-1, with no clear D. The CDR3 bases are TGCAGTGCTAGAGGGGTCCTGAACACTGATGCTTTCTTT. This gives the protein CSARGVLNTDAFF.